This TCR beta chain originates from a study of radiation and T cells in renal cell carcinoma. For the study at large: Nephrectomy followed 15 Gy stereotactic body radiation by 4 weeks. Study-level findings and limits: Baseline intratumoral clonotype presence is unknown without pretreatment biopsies. Top tumor clonotypes rose in blood 2 weeks post-radiation, then contracted.

Method: immunoSEQ multiplex PCR; TCRdb's copy keeps in-frame clones and lacks some. The sample has approximately 100,000 clones, around 88% seen once. Germline loops: CDR1 SGDLS, CDR2 YYNGEE. Trimming removed 4 bases at V and 2 bases at J, with 10 bases between. The CDR3 is made up of 14 amino acids. Time point noted: baseline pretreatment blood. Described treatment: 15 Gy SBRT to primary tumor, nephrectomy 4 weeks later. With regard to this clone: Its antigen remains unidentified.

This chain links TRBV9 with TRBJ1-3, with D possibly matching TRBD1 (6 bases). The material sequenced was blood, taken from a patient whose treatment included radiotherapy and nephrectomy. This sequence was found in a man between 45 and 60 years old with renal cell carcinoma. CDR3: CASSPGQTGNTIYF. CDR3 coding DNA: TGTGCCAGCAGCCCAGGACAGACTGGAAACACCATATATTTT.